These 24 T cell receptor beta chains share one sample of origin, sequenced in a study of blood T cell repertoires in COVID-19. Sequenced by immunoSEQ multiplex PCR; TCRdb stores in-frame clones only, minus some. The sample consists of over 200,000 clones, approximately 84% of them appearing once. The sequencing input was peripheral blood. The receptors come from a man in his fifties or sixties with active or convalescent COVID-19.

This rearrangement joins TRBV5-6 to TRBJ2-2; unclear D gene. V gave up 1 base and J gave up 6 bases, with 10 bases separating them. Germline values: CDR1 SGHDT, CDR2 YYEEEE. CDR3 length: 14 residues. CDR3 residues: CASSLLNAAGELFF. CDR3 nucleotides: TGTGCCAGCAGCTTGTTAAACGCGGCCGGGGAGCTGTTTTTT.

This chain links TRBV7-3 with TRBJ2-1; TRBD2 matches at 12 bases. The germline CDR1 and CDR2 sequences are SGHTA and FQGTGA. This CDR3 contains 15 residues. V shed 5 bases, J shed 7 bases, and the junction held 6 bases outside the gene matches. Here the CDR3 DNA reads TGTGCCAGCAGCCTAGCGGGGGGGCTGGGAAATGAGCAGTTCTTC. Translated, it gives CASSLAGGLGNEQFF.

A word on this clone: Relative to the germline gene, one junction end is altered; a read error may explain this. The CDR3 spells CRTGRTEAFF. The CDR3 DNA follows: TGCCGGACAGGGAGGACTGAAGCTTTCTTT. The chain uses TRBV19 and TRBJ1-1; TRBD1 matches at 8 bases. The germline CDR1 and CDR2 sequences are LNHDA and SQIVND (reference sequence). CDR3 length equals 10 residues. Combining the CDR3 with reference TRBV19 and TRBJ1-1 gives the whole variable domain DGGITQSPKYLFRKEGQNVTLSCEQNLNHDAMYWYRQDPGQGLRLIYYSQIVNDFQKGDIAEGYSVSREKKESFPLTVTSAQKNPTAFYLCRTGRTEAFFGQGTRLTVV.

This clone was seen more than once but under ten times. This chain links TRBV7-2 with TRBJ1-5, with D unclear. Deletions cut 1 base from V and 0 bases from J, with 7 bases between. This CDR3 is 15 amino acids long. In germline, CDR1 is SGHTA, CDR2 FQGNSA. CDR3 bases: TGTGCCAGCAGCTTAGGGCAGGTTAGCAATCAGCCCCAGCATTTT. Amino acids: CASSLGQVSNQPQHF.

V is TRBV9 and J is TRBJ2-3; D remains ambiguous. The germline V gene has CDR1 SGDLS and CDR2 YYNGEE. The CDR3 totals 15 residues. Trimming cost V 0 bases and J 2 bases, with 10 bases left between them. Written as DNA, the CDR3 is TGTGCCAGCAGCGTAGGCGGCACCGCCACAGATACGCAGTATTTT. Translating gives CASSVGGTATDTQYF.

The gene calls are TRBV19 and TRBJ2-1, with 9 bases lining up with TRBD1. The CDR3 is made up of 13 amino acids. V lost 7 bases, J lost 7 bases, and 5 bases stayed unmatched. Germline CDR1 LNHDA, CDR2 SQIVND (reference sequence). The CDR3 DNA reads as TGTGCCAGTACGACAGGGGGATTAAATGAGCAGTTCTTC. It translates to CASTTGGLNEQFF.

This clone occurred a few times. The chain couples TRBV5-5 to TRBJ2-7; 11 bases match TRBD2. The ends lost 5 bases at V and 1 base at J; junction bases unmatched: 5. The V gene's germline CDR1 is SGHKS and CDR2 YYEKEE (reference sequence). The CDR3 has 15 amino acids. CDR3 DNA: TGTGCCAGCAGGCTGGGACTAGCGGAATCCTACGAGCAGTACTTC. Encoded protein: CASRLGLAESYEQYF.

This sequence joins TRBV5-1 and TRBJ1-2, with unresolved D. CDR3 size: 15 residues. Trimming left V 4 bases short and J 7 bases short, with 20 bases between. Germline V lookup: CDR1 SGHRS, CDR2 YFSETQ. The CDR3 DNA sequence: TGCGCCAGCAGCCCATCAGACGGGCAGGAGGGTGGCTACACCTTC. It encodes CASSPSDGQEGGYTF.

J is TRBJ1-4 and V is TRBV6-5; D is ambiguous. Germline lookup yields CDR1 MNHEY and CDR2 SVGAGI. The CDR3 has 13 residues. Trimming removed 5 bases from V and 8 bases from J, with 12 bases in between. CDR3 sequence (DNA): TGTGCCAGCAGTCCGTCCGAGACAGAAAAACTGTTTTTT. Encoded protein: CASSPSETEKLFF.

The chain recombines TRBV4-1 with TRBJ2-1; the match to TRBD2 covers 7 bases. This CDR3 has 16 amino acids. J lost 2 bases, V lost 0 bases, and 4 bases had no gene match. Germline V gene lookup returns CDR1 MGHRA and CDR2 YSYEKL. The CDR3 DNA reads TGCGCCAGCAGCCAAGATCGCGGACTAGCCTACAATGAGCAGTTCTTC. It specifies CASSQDRGLAYNEQFF.

This clone showed up just a few times. The V gene is TRBV27, the J gene TRBJ1-2, with 8 bases fitting TRBD1. The CDR3 covers 13 residues. The trim removed 5 bases at V and 8 bases at J, leaving 7 bases unmatched. The germline gives CDR1 MNHEY, CDR2 SMNVEV (reference sequence). CDR3 DNA sequence: TGTGCCAGCAGTCAACAGGGGACAGGCGGCTACACCTTC. This translates into CASSQQGTGGYTF.

The V and J genes are TRBV5-4 and TRBJ2-7, with TRBD2 as a possible D gene (6 bases). There are 14 residues in the CDR3. CDR1 is SGHNT and CDR2 is YYREEE in the germline V gene (reference sequence). V dropped 4 bases and J dropped 6 bases, with 17 bases sitting between them. The CDR3 bases are TGTGCCAGCAGCATTTCGGGACTCCCCTCCGAGCAGTACTTC. Translating it yields CASSISGLPSEQYF.

V usage is TRBV3-1 (or the pseudogene TRBV3-2) and J usage is TRBJ1-3; D is undetermined. With 2 bases removed from V and 7 bases from J, the gap between germline ends came to 6 bases. Germline CDR1 and CDR2: LGHDT and YNNKEL (reference sequence). This CDR3 has 12 amino acids. CDR3 nucleotide sequence: TGTGCCAGCAGCCAATACAGCAACACCATATATTTT. The encoded protein is CASSQYSNTIYF.

CDR3 amino acids: CASSPLWGRASGTEAFF. The CDR3 nucleotides read TGTGCCAGCAGCCCCCTCTGGGGCAGGGCGAGTGGCACTGAAGCTTTCTTT. This sequence joins TRBV7-9 and TRBJ1-1; a possible D gene is TRBD1 (5 bases). CDR3 length: 17 residues. Looked up from germline, CDR1 is SEHNR and CDR2 is FQNEAQ (reference sequence). V lost 5 bases, J lost 4 bases, and 23 bases lay in between.

This rearrangement joins TRBV5-8 to TRBJ2-7; 9 nucleotides agree with TRBD1. Trimming at V came to 5 bases and at J to 5 bases, leaving 11 bases not matched to a gene. The CDR3 is made up of 15 amino acids. Germline values: CDR1 SGHTS, CDR2 YDEGEE. CDR3 residues: CASSFSGTGSHEQYF. The CDR3, as DNA: TGTGCCAGCAGTTTCTCCGGGACAGGGTCGCACGAGCAGTACTTC.

This clone was picked up a small number of times. V gene TRBV15 combines with J gene TRBJ1-5; TRBD1 might be the D (5 bases). Germline V gene data show CDR1 as LNHNV and CDR2 as YYDKDF (reference sequence). This CDR3 has 14 residues. Trimming removed 0 bases from V and 6 bases from J, with 9 bases in between. CDR3 amino acids: CATSREAGFQPQHF. For the CDR3, the DNA is TGTGCCACCAGCAGAGAGGCAGGGTTTCAGCCCCAGCATTTT.

This clone came up a few times. The J gene is TRBJ1-5, the V gene TRBV6-2 or TRBV6-3; possibly TRBD1 for D (5 bases). The length of the CDR3 is 14 residues. Looked up from germline, CDR1 is MNHEY and CDR2 is SVGEGT. Trimming shortened V by 5 bases and J by 5 bases, and 13 bases separated the two germline ends. CDR3 protein: CASSLAAGYQPQHF. In nucleotides, the CDR3 is TGTGCCAGCAGTCTTGCGGCAGGGTATCAGCCCCAGCATTTT.

In this sample, this clone turned up a few times. V usage is TRBV6-5 and J usage is TRBJ2-2; 8 bases align to TRBD1. The ends lost 5 bases at V and 1 base at J; junction bases unmatched: 3. Per the germline V gene, CDR1 is MNHEY and CDR2 is SVGAGI. This CDR3 has 15 residues. CDR3 protein: CASSLGTGNTGELFF. The CDR3 DNA is TGTGCCAGCAGTCTCGGGACAGGGAACACCGGGGAGCTGTTTTTT.

V gene TRBV5-1 combines with J gene TRBJ2-5; 8 bases align to TRBD2. This CDR3 has 14 residues. V was pared by 4 bases and J by 5 bases, with 7 bases of the junction left unmatched. CDR1 SGHRS and CDR2 YFSETQ come from the germline V gene. The CDR3: CASSPAPGGETQYF. CDR3 bases: TGCGCCAGCAGCCCGGCACCGGGGGGGGAGACCCAGTACTTC. The variable domain in full, completed from reference TRBV5-1 and TRBJ2-5, reads KAGVTQTPRYLIKTRGQQVTLSCSPISGHRSVSWYQQTPGQGLQFLFEYFSETQRNKGNFPGRFSGRQFSNSRSEMNVSTLELGDSALYLCASSPAPGGETQYFGPGTRLLVL.

This chain links TRBV7-9 with TRBJ2-3; tentatively, D is TRBD2 (5 bases). CDR1 and CDR2 from the germline V gene are SEHNR and FQNEAQ (reference sequence). This CDR3 spans 16 amino acids. Trimming pared 5 bases from V and 1 base from J, leaving 16 bases between. CDR3 nucleotides: TGTGCCAGCAGCCGGGCTCCCGGGGATGGCACAGATACGCAGTATTTT. Its protein is CASSRAPGDGTDTQYF.

The V call is TRBV6-1, the J call TRBJ1-2; D call uncertain. V lost 3 bases, J lost 1 base, and 18 bases lay in between. The CDR3 has 17 residues. Looked up from germline, CDR1 is MNHNS and CDR2 is SASEGT. CDR3 residues: CASSDQVWQADNYGYTF. CDR3 coding DNA: TGTGCCAGCAGTGATCAAGTTTGGCAGGCCGATAACTATGGCTACACCTTC.

This clone was seen once. V is TRBV6-4 and J is TRBJ1-1, with TRBD1 matching 12 bases. The CDR3 runs 17 residues. The V and J ends lost 6 bases and 4 bases, in that order; junction bases with no gene match: 12. Germline V gives CDR1 MRHNA, CDR2 SNTAGT. The chain's CDR3 is CASSPRGGQGAVTEAFF. CDR3 in DNA: TGTGCCAGCAGCCCGAGGGGGGGACAGGGGGCCGTCACTGAAGCTTTCTTT.

V usage is TRBV6-5 and J usage is TRBJ1-6; D not certain. The CDR3 has 14 residues. With 5 bases removed from V and 4 bases from J, the gap between germline ends came to 9 bases. Germline CDR1 reads MNHEY; CDR2 reads SVGAGI. CDR3 DNA: TGTGCCAGCAGTCCCACAGAGTATAATTCACCCCTCCACTTT. It specifies CASSPTEYNSPLHF.

The chain has TRBV5-6 and TRBJ2-6; D is perhaps TRBD1 (5 bases). Trimming removed 6 bases from V and 0 bases from J, with 13 bases in between. CDR3 size: 16 residues. Germline V gene lookup returns CDR1 SGHDT and CDR2 YYEEEE. The CDR3, as DNA: TGTGCCAGCAACTACACAGGTAACTCTGGGGCCAACGTCCTGACTTTC. Translating gives CASNYTGNSGANVLTF.